This TCR beta chain was sequenced for a study of blood T cell repertoires in COVID-19. Study-wide context: COVID-19 samples, acute and convalescent, were from the United States, Italy and Spain. Sample material is recorded as cDNA or gDNA derived from T cells, B-cell-depleted T cells, or PBMCs.

Germline V gene data show CDR1 as SEHNR and CDR2 as FQNEAQ (reference sequence). CDR3 size: 17 residues. The V end lost 6 bases, the J end lost 2 bases, and 22 bases lay between the germline ends. Authors' processing steps: Amplification from reference gene primers served as the basis for estimated nucleated cell counts. Measured with immunoSEQ multiplex PCR; TCRdb has only the in-frame clones, and not every one. The V and J calls and clone size come from that table; D and trimming were worked out from the DNA. The data show tens of thousands of clones, around 90% seen once. The V call is TRBV7-9, the J call TRBJ2-5, with a weak D call TRBD2 (6 bases). Source material: peripheral blood. This clonotype was sampled from a human donor with active COVID-19. The donor label of this sample is uncertain. The chain's CDR3 is CASSSGTGLARQETQYF. CDR3 bases: TGTGCCAGCAGTTCCGGGACCGGGCTAGCGCGACAAGAGACCCAGTACTTC. Filled out from reference TRBV7-9 and TRBJ2-5, the complete variable domain reads DTGVSQNPRHKITKRGQNVTFRCDPISEHNRLYWYRQTLGQGPEFLTYFQNEAQLEKSRLLSDRFSAERPKGSFSTLEIQRTEQGDSAMYLCASSSGTGLARQETQYFGPGTRLLVL.